This T cell receptor (beta chain) was sequenced during a study of early T cells in non-severe SARS-CoV-2 infection. Study summary: The chains were unpaired, and the sequenced material was bulk RNA from unsorted whole blood. Study-wide points: There was a bias toward anti-spike CD8 responses in VDJdb matching, which missed private and CD4 specificities.

This CDR3 has 13 amino acids. CDR1 is SGHNT, CDR2 YENEEA, per germline. Between the trimmed V and J ends, which lost 5 bases and 5 bases, there was a span of 12 bases. Researchers attached unique molecular identifiers to individual cDNA molecules. TCRdb re-called the 5' RACE reads with MiXCR, one entry per CDR3 protein. The profile shows some 60,000 distinct CDR3 sequences, around an eighth of them singletons. This clonotype was found many times. No antigen is known for it. The receptor comes from an adult who was a healthcare worker with PCR-confirmed SARS-CoV-2 infection or an uninfected control (not recorded which). Sequencing was done on a sample of whole blood. The chain carries TRBV11-3 and TRBJ1-2; no definite D call. CDR3 residues: CASSTTLLYGYTF. Here the CDR3 DNA reads TGTGCCAGCAGCACCACCCTTTTGTATGGCTACACCTTC. The whole variable domain, filled in from reference TRBV11-3 and TRBJ1-2, reads EAGVVQSPRYKIIEKKQPVAFWCNPISGHNTLYWYLQNLGQGPELLIRYENEEAVDDSQLPKDRFSAERLKGVDSTLKIQPAELGDSAVYLCASSTTLLYGYTFGSGTRLTVV.